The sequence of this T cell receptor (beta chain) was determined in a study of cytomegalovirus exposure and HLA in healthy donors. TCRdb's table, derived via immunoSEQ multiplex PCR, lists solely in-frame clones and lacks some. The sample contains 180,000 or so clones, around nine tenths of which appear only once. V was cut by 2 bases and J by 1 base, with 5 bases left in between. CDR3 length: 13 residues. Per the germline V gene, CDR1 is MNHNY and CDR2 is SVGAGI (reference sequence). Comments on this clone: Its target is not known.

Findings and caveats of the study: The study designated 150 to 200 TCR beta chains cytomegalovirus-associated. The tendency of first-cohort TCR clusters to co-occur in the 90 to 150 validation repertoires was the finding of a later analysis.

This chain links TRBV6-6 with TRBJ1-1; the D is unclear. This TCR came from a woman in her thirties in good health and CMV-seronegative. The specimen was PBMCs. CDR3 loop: CASSYQENTEAFF. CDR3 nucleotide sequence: TGTGCCAGCAGTTACCAGGAGAACACTGAAGCTTTCTTT.